Following are 29 T cell receptor beta chains from one sample sequenced in a study of blood T cells in healthy people across ages. PCR was performed a second time for about 7 to 11 cycles using a sample-barcoded 5' primer and a J-beta primer mix. TCRdb re-derived calls from the 5' RACE reads in MiXCR, one entry per CDR3 protein. The table has 450,000 to 600,000 distinct CDR3 sequences, over 25% seen once. These same data were also listed under a study on T cells of mothers and their children.

Sequenced sample: blood. The receptor set was obtained from a boy younger than 10 in good health.

This clonotype was seen a few times. This chain joins TRBV6-6 and TRBJ2-5; perhaps TRBD2 as D (5 bases). CDR1 and CDR2 (germline): MNHNY, SVGAGI (reference sequence). V shed 2 bases and J shed 0 bases, with 7 bases lying between them. This CDR3 is built from 14 residues. CDR3 DNA sequence: TGTGCCAGCAGTTACAAGGGAGACCAAGAGACCCAGTACTTC. This gives the protein CASSYKGDQETQYF.

This chain uses TRBV14 with TRBJ2-7; D may be TRBD1 (5 bases). The CDR3 has 14 amino acids. V was shortened by 2 bases and J by 5 bases, with 13 bases between the two germline ends. Germline CDR1 reads SGHDN; CDR2 reads FVKESK. The CDR3 protein is CASSQIGHLNEQYF. The CDR3 DNA follows: TGTGCCAGCAGCCAAATCGGACACCTAAACGAGCAGTACTTC.

The chain joins TRBV27 to TRBJ1-4; D is unclear. The CDR3 sequence is 14 residues long. V gave up 5 bases and J gave up 5 bases, with 12 bases separating them. Germline V gene lookup returns CDR1 MNHEY and CDR2 SMNVEV (reference sequence). The CDR3, as DNA: TGTGCCAGCAGTCCGGTAGCCTTCAATGAAAAACTGTTTTTT. Protein: CASSPVAFNEKLFF.

This sequence joins TRBV12-3 or TRBV12-4 and TRBJ2-5; TRBD1 aligns across 9 bases. The length of the CDR3 is 16 residues. The junction had 14 bases not matched to a gene; V was cut back by 0 bases and J by 12 bases. In nucleotides, the CDR3 is TGTGCCAGCAGTTTAGCTCTGGACAGGGGAGGTGGTGAGGAGTACTTC. Translated: CASSLALDRGGGEEYF.

The J gene is TRBJ2-7, the V gene TRBV29-1, with TRBD2 identical over 12 bases. The J call is uncertain, as TRBJ2-5 better fits the DNA end. CDR3 length: 16 residues. Germline CDR1 SQVTM, CDR2 ANQGSEA. CDR3 DNA sequence: TGCAGCGTTGCCCTAGCGGGGGGGCAGGACCAAGAGACCCAGTACTTC. Amino acid sequence: CSVALAGGQDQETQYF.

The rearrangement links TRBV5-1 to TRBJ2-7, with TRBD1 matching over 8 bases. There are 14 residues in the CDR3. Unmatched junction bases numbered 6, after V lost 4 bases and J lost 3 bases. Germline V CDR1 and CDR2: SGHRS, YFSETQ. Here the CDR3 reads CASSDWTGNYEQYF. CDR3 DNA: TGCGCCAGCAGCGATTGGACAGGGAACTACGAGCAGTACTTC.

A few counts support this clonotype. The chain recombines TRBV7-9 with TRBJ2-5; D possibly corresponds to TRBD1 (5 bases). The V end lost 2 bases, the J end lost 4 bases, and 11 bases lay between the germline ends. The CDR3 has 14 residues. CDR1 and CDR2 from the germline V gene are SEHNR and FQNEAQ (reference sequence). As DNA, the CDR3 is TGTGCCAGCAGCTTAATGTCAGGGATAGAGACCCAGTACTTC. Translating gives CASSLMSGIETQYF.

This clonotype was counted between two and nine times. This chain connects TRBV6-5 to TRBJ2-5; D might be TRBD1 (5 bases). This CDR3 is 13 amino acids long. Germline loops: CDR1 MNHEY, CDR2 SVGAGI. Trimming stripped 6 bases from V and 2 bases from J, with 10 bases between. The CDR3 is CASSLRQQETQYF. Written as DNA, the CDR3 is TGTGCCAGCAGCCTCCGACAGCAAGAGACCCAGTACTTC.

This clonotype occurred many times. V usage is TRBV5-1 and J usage is TRBJ2-7; TRBD1 matches 8 bases. The V and J ends lost 3 bases and 2 bases, in that order; junction bases with no gene match: 4. The CDR3 is 14 residues long. Germline CDR1 and CDR2: SGHRS and YFSETQ. The CDR3 protein is CASSWGQDPYEQYF. The CDR3 DNA reads as TGCGCCAGCAGCTGGGGACAGGACCCCTACGAGCAGTACTTC.

The chain joins TRBV7-2 to TRBJ2-2; a possible D gene is TRBD2 (6 bases). Germline assignment: CDR1 SGHTA and CDR2 FQGNSA. Trimming left V 4 bases short and J 6 bases short, with 12 bases between. The CDR3 runs to 14 residues. In nucleotides, the CDR3 is TGTGCCAGCAGCTCGGGACTCGCCCCCGGGGAGCTGTTTTTT. This sequence encodes CASSSGLAPGELFF.

This clonotype has only a few counts. This chain uses TRBV20-1 with TRBJ1-1; D unclear. Looked up from germline, CDR1 is DFQATT and CDR2 is SNEGSKA (reference sequence). The length of the CDR3 is 14 residues. V lost 1 base and J 1 base, leaving 10 bases between the germline ends. CDR3 in amino acids: CSARGYTENTEAFF. As DNA, the CDR3 is TGCAGTGCTAGAGGGTACACCGAGAACACTGAAGCTTTCTTT.

CDR3 coding DNA: TGTGCCAGCACCGAACAGGGGGTTGAGGTGGCAGATACGCAGTATTTT. Protein: CASTEQGVEVADTQYF. The V call is TRBV6-1, the J call TRBJ2-3; TRBD1 matches at 8 bases. The CDR3 runs 16 residues. V trimming: 7 bases; J trimming: 4 bases; junction bases outside the gene matches: 13. Looked up from germline, CDR1 is MNHNS and CDR2 is SASEGT.

The table lists this clonotype with a count of one. The chain joins TRBV12-3 or TRBV12-4 to TRBJ1-6; 9 bases agree with TRBD1. CDR3 length: 14 residues. With V trimmed by 5 bases and J by 7 bases, 3 bases remained unmatched. CDR3 loop: CASSPDRGNSPLHF. CDR3 bases: TGTGCCAGCAGTCCCGACAGGGGGAATTCACCCCTCCACTTT.

V is TRBV4-1 and J is TRBJ1-2; TRBD1 matches 11 bases. Germline CDR1 reads MGHRA; CDR2 reads YSYEKL. Trimming cost V 1 base and J 5 bases; bases outside gene matches: 6. The CDR3 length is 16 residues. The CDR3 region has the DNA TGCGCCAGCAGCCAAGCGAGAGGACAGGGGGCATATGGCTACACCTTC. It yields the protein CASSQARGQGAYGYTF.

The chain couples TRBV9 to TRBJ2-5; D possibly corresponds to TRBD2 (6 bases). V was shortened by 2 bases and J by 5 bases, with 10 bases between the two germline ends. This CDR3 has 13 residues. From germline, CDR1 is SGDLS and CDR2 YYNGEE. CDR3 DNA sequence: TGTGCCAGCAGCGTCAGGACTATGGAGACCCAGTACTTC. Translated: CASSVRTMETQYF.

This clonotype was picked up a small number of times. Relative to the germline gene, one junction end is altered; a read error may explain this. This chain uses TRBV7-8 with TRBJ2-5; tentative D call: TRBD2 (5 bases). The germline V gene encodes CDR1 SGHVS and CDR2 FQNEAQ. This CDR3 has 14 residues. CDR3 nucleotides: TGTGCCAGCAGCCTAGCCCCTTTCCAAGAGACCCAGTACTTC. It translates to CASSLAPFQETQYF. Full variable domain (remainder filled in from reference TRBV7-8 and TRBJ2-5): GAGVSQSPRYKVAKRGQDVALRCDPISGHVSLFWYQQALGQGPEFLTYFQNEAQLDKSGLPSDRFFAERPEGSVSTLKIQRTQQEDSAVYLCASSLAPFQETQYFGPGTRLLVL.

For the CDR3, the DNA is TGTGCCAGCAGTTACAGGAGCGGGAGGCGGAACCCTGATAGCACAGATACGCAGTATTTT. Translation gives CASSYRSGRRNPDSTDTQYF. This chain links TRBV6-2 or TRBV6-3 with TRBJ2-3, with 9 bases matching TRBD2. The V and J ends lost 2 bases and 0 bases, in that order; junction bases with no gene match: 15. From germline, CDR1 is MNHEY and CDR2 SVGEGT. The CDR3 runs to 20 residues.

This clonotype was seen only a few times. V usage is TRBV6-1 and J usage is TRBJ1-2, with D unclear. Per germline, CDR1 MNHNS and CDR2 SASEGT. The V gene lost 4 bases and the J gene lost 4 bases, with 16 bases spanning the gap. This CDR3 has 15 amino acids. As DNA, the CDR3 is TGTGCCAGCAGTGGGACGGAACCTCCTATCTATGGCTACACCTTC. Protein sequence: CASSGTEPPIYGYTF.

This clonotype has only a few counts. The chain recombines TRBV7-2 with TRBJ2-7, with D uncertain. Between the trimmed V and J ends, which lost 4 bases and 1 base, there was a span of 11 bases. The CDR3 has 14 residues. Germline V gene sequence: CDR1 SGHTA, CDR2 FQGNSA. CDR3 sequence reads: CASSSKLVSYEQYF. DNA for the CDR3: TGTGCCAGCAGCTCCAAGCTAGTTTCCTACGAGCAGTACTTC.

This clonotype was found a few times. The rearrangement joins TRBV7-9 to TRBJ1-2; no clear D gene. Trimming took off 0 bases at V and 4 bases at J, with 12 bases between the two ends. Per the germline V gene, CDR1 is SEHNR and CDR2 is FQNEAQ (reference sequence). This CDR3 is 15 amino acids long. CDR3: CASSLAGPKSYGYTF. Written as DNA, the CDR3 is TGTGCCAGCAGCTTAGCAGGGCCCAAAAGCTATGGCTACACCTTC.

The V and J genes are TRBV13 and TRBJ1-1, with 8 bases lining up with TRBD1. Losses at the gene ends were 7 bases for V and 1 base for J; bases not matched to a gene: 5. This CDR3 region has 14 residues. Per the germline V gene, CDR1 is PRHDT and CDR2 is FYEKMQ (reference sequence). Written as DNA, the CDR3 is TGTGCCAGCACTCCAGGGACAGGGAACACTGAAGCTTTCTTT. It is translated as CASTPGTGNTEAFF.

The chain carries TRBV3-1 and TRBJ2-1; D call uncertain. The CDR3 consists of 14 residues. Germline V gene sequence: CDR1 LGHDT, CDR2 YNNKEL (reference sequence). Trimming took 5 bases from V and 3 from J, leaving 11 bases between them. As DNA, the CDR3 is TGTGCCAGCAGCGACCTAGGCAGCTACAATGAGCAGTTCTTC. Amino acids: CASSDLGSYNEQFF.

V is TRBV6-5 and J is TRBJ1-2; TRBD1 agrees at 8 bases. The CDR3 runs to 15 residues. Trimming removed 5 bases from V and 4 bases from J; junction bases left unmatched: 9. Germline V gene data show CDR1 as MNHEY and CDR2 as SVGAGI. The CDR3 here is CASSRTGTGRYGYTF. The CDR3 DNA reads as TGTGCCAGCAGTAGAACCGGGACAGGCCGCTATGGCTACACCTTC.

V gene TRBV10-3 combines with J gene TRBJ2-5; D may be TRBD2 (6 bases). The end of the DNA is better explained by TRBJ2-1, so the J call may be wrong. The V gene's germline CDR1 is ENHRY and CDR2 SYGVKD. CDR3 length: 15 residues. The DNA for the CDR3 is TGTGCCATCAGTGAGTCGACCACCTACGGGGGTGAGCAGTTCTTC. Amino acids: CAISESTTYGGEQFF.

This clonotype occurred a few times. The chain links TRBV29-1 to TRBJ2-1; D may match TRBD1 or TRBD2 (6 bases each). This CDR3 region has 13 residues. Trimming shortened V by 8 bases and J by 2 bases, and 13 bases separated the two germline ends. Germline values: CDR1 SQVTM, CDR2 ANQGSEA. The CDR3 coding sequence is TGCAGCTCCGAGGAGGGGGCCTACAATGAGCAGTTCTTC. It codes for CSSEEGAYNEQFF.

V usage is TRBV4-3 and J usage is TRBJ2-1; TRBD2 agrees at 9 bases. V shed 0 bases, J shed 2 bases, and the junction held 5 bases outside the gene matches. The CDR3 sequence is 17 residues long. The germline V gene encodes CDR1 LGHNA and CDR2 YSLEER. The CDR3 region is CASSQDGPSGTYNEQFF. The CDR3 DNA reads as TGCGCCAGCAGCCAAGATGGCCCTAGCGGGACCTACAATGAGCAGTTCTTC.

The chain combines TRBV30 with TRBJ2-1; TRBD2 agrees at 14 bases. CDR1 is GTSNPN and CDR2 is SVGIG in the germline V gene (reference sequence). V was pared by 5 bases and J by 0 bases, with 6 bases of the junction left unmatched. The length of the CDR3 is 17 residues. The CDR3: CAWGGLAGGSSYNEQFF. The CDR3 region has the DNA TGTGCCTGGGGCGGACTAGCGGGAGGAAGCTCCTACAATGAGCAGTTCTTC.

The V gene is TRBV9, the J gene TRBJ1-2; D gene ambiguous. Trimming left V 0 bases short and J 1 base short, with 7 bases between. Germline values: CDR1 SGDLS, CDR2 YYNGEE. CDR3 size: 14 residues. CDR3 coding DNA: TGTGCCAGCAGCGTAGAGTTGAATAACTATGGCTACACCTTC. It encodes CASSVELNNYGYTF. Full variable domain (missing parts from reference TRBV9 and TRBJ1-2): DSGVTQTPKHLITATGQRVTLRCSPRSGDLSVYWYQQSLDQGLQFLIQYYNGEERAKGNILERFSAQQFPDLHSELNLSSLELGDSALYFCASSVELNNYGYTFGSGTRLTVV.

This clonotype has a count of ten or more. For the CDR3, the DNA is TGTGCCAGCAGTGGCGGACTGCGGGAGCAGTACTTC. Amino acid sequence: CASSGGLREQYF. The chain carries TRBV6-5 and TRBJ2-7; maybe TRBD2 (5 bases). Germline loops: CDR1 MNHEY, CDR2 SVGAGI. V was pared by 5 bases and J by 7 bases, with 12 bases between. The CDR3 runs 12 residues.